Presented here are 26 T cell receptor beta chains from one specimen sequenced in a study of CD4+ T cells in melanoma. TCRdb's table, derived via immunoSEQ multiplex PCR, lists solely in-frame clones and lacks some. Of more than 13,000 clones listed, over 70% are singletons. Source material: cells from a culture (not recorded whether cultured in vitro). The receptors come from a human donor with melanoma.

The gene calls are TRBV6-5 and TRBJ2-7, with D maybe TRBD1 (6 bases). Deletions cut 6 bases from V and 5 bases from J, with 17 bases between. Germline V gene sequence: CDR1 MNHEY, CDR2 SVGAGI. The CDR3 sequence is 14 residues long. CDR3 DNA: TGTGCCAGCAGGTCCATCACAGGGAACCACGAGCAGTACTTC. This gives the protein CASRSITGNHEQYF.

The chain joins TRBV7-3 to TRBJ2-2; D is unresolved. This CDR3 contains 16 residues. Looked up from germline, CDR1 is SGHTA and CDR2 is FQGTGA. V was cut by 1 base and J by 0 bases, with 9 bases left in between. CDR3: CASSLMGGSNTGELFF. The CDR3 DNA follows: TGTGCCAGCAGCTTAATGGGCGGTTCGAACACCGGGGAGCTGTTTTTT.

The rearrangement uses TRBV5-1 and TRBJ2-5; D is undetermined. V lost 6 bases and J lost 5, with 8 bases in between. This CDR3 spans 11 amino acids. The germline gives CDR1 SGHRS, CDR2 YFSETQ. The CDR3 spells CASTAQETQYF. CDR3 nucleotide sequence: TGCGCCAGCACAGCACAGGAGACCCAGTACTTC. Variable domain in full (rest from reference TRBV5-1 and TRBJ2-5): KAGVTQTPRYLIKTRGQQVTLSCSPISGHRSVSWYQQTPGQGLQFLFEYFSETQRNKGNFPGRFSGRQFSNSRSEMNVSTLELGDSALYLCASTAQETQYFGPGTRLLVL.

The chain carries TRBV18 and TRBJ1-2; D not resolved. CDR3 length: 14 residues. Germline loops: CDR1 KGHSH, CDR2 LQKENI. V lost 8 bases, J lost 4 bases, and 17 bases lay in between. As DNA, the CDR3 is TGTGCCAGCCGGATCGGCACCCGCAGCTATGGCTACACCTTC. Translated: CASRIGTRSYGYTF.

The rearrangement uses TRBV5-4 and TRBJ2-3; TRBD1 aligns across 7 bases. This CDR3 comprises 17 residues. Losses at the gene ends were 2 bases for V and 2 bases for J; bases not matched to a gene: 11. Looked up from germline, CDR1 is SGHNT and CDR2 is YYREEE (reference sequence). The CDR3 is CASSLSEGGGPTDTQYF. CDR3 coding DNA: TGTGCCAGCAGCTTATCCGAAGGGGGCGGACCCACAGATACGCAGTATTTT. The whole variable domain, remainder taken from reference TRBV5-4 and TRBJ2-3, is ETGVTQSPTHLIKTRGQQVTLRCSSQSGHNTVSWYQQALGQGPQFIFQYYREEENGRGNFPPRFSGLQFPNYSSELNVNALELDDSALYLCASSLSEGGGPTDTQYFGPGTRLTVL.

The chain recombines TRBV11-2 with TRBJ2-2; the D is unclear. Trimming took off 5 bases at V and 2 bases at J, with 12 bases between the two ends. Germline loops: CDR1 SGHAT, CDR2 FQNNGV. This CDR3 is 15 amino acids long. CDR3 sequence reads: CASSPDRYNTGELFF. The CDR3 DNA is TGTGCCAGCAGCCCGGACCGTTATAACACCGGGGAGCTGTTTTTT.

This sequence joins TRBV7-2 and TRBJ2-5; D is unresolved. Germline V gene lookup returns CDR1 SGHTA and CDR2 FQGNSA. Trimming cost V 7 bases and J 6 bases, with 18 bases left between them. The CDR3 is made up of 14 amino acids. The CDR3 sequence: CASTQTVGVKTQYF. The CDR3 DNA follows: TGTGCCAGCACCCAAACGGTAGGAGTGAAGACCCAGTACTTC.

The chain has TRBV5-6 and TRBJ2-5, with D possibly called TRBD1 or TRBD2 (5 bases each). The CDR3 loop spans 16 amino acids. With 2 bases removed from V and 5 bases from J, the gap between germline ends came to 19 bases. Germline V CDR1 and CDR2: SGHDT, YYEEEE. CDR3 region: CASSFKWDPIDETQYF. The CDR3 nucleotides read TGTGCCAGCAGCTTCAAGTGGGACCCAATCGATGAGACCCAGTACTTC. Together with reference TRBV5-6 and TRBJ2-5, the CDR3 gives the full variable domain: DAGVTQSPTHLIKTRGQQVTLRCSPKSGHDTVSWYQQALGQGPQFIFQYYEEEERQRGNFPDRFSGHQFPNYSSELNVNALLLGDSALYLCASSFKWDPIDETQYFGPGTRLLVL.

This chain uses TRBV4-1 with TRBJ1-5; TRBD1 might be the D (5 bases). The CDR3 runs 15 residues. The germline V gene has CDR1 MGHRA and CDR2 YSYEKL. Trimming stripped 1 base from V and 4 bases from J, with 11 bases between. CDR3 sequence (DNA): TGCGCCAGCAGCCAAGTCGGGACGAGAAATCAGCCCCAGCATTTT. It is translated as CASSQVGTRNQPQHF.

The gene calls are TRBV6-5 and TRBJ2-1, with TRBD2 matching over 13 bases. The V segment lost 4 bases and the J segment 9 bases; nucleotides outside the gene matches: 9. The length of the CDR3 is 16 residues. Germline V CDR1 and CDR2: MNHEY, SVGAGI. The CDR3, as DNA: TGTGCCAGCAGTTCTAAAACTAGCGGGGGGGCCGGTGAGCAGTTCTTC. As protein: CASSSKTSGGAGEQFF.

This chain links TRBV7-9 with TRBJ1-2; no firm D call. From germline, CDR1 is SEHNR and CDR2 FQNEAQ (reference sequence). The CDR3 spans 14 residues. The V end was cut by 1 base, the J end by 4 bases, with 10 bases between. The CDR3 region is CASSLGQTRYGYTF. DNA for the CDR3: TGTGCCAGCAGCTTAGGTCAGACTCGCTATGGCTACACCTTC. Together with reference TRBV7-9 and TRBJ1-2, the CDR3 gives the full variable domain: DTGVSQNPRHKITKRGQNVTFRCDPISEHNRLYWYRQTLGQGPEFLTYFQNEAQLEKSRLLSDRFSAERPKGSFSTLEIQRTEQGDSAMYLCASSLGQTRYGYTFGSGTRLTVV.

The chain couples TRBV14 to TRBJ1-2; no definite D call. Trimming left V 1 base short and J 7 bases short, with 10 bases between. The CDR3 has 13 amino acids. CDR1 is SGHDN and CDR2 is FVKESK in the germline V gene. CDR3 amino acids: CASSQGPERGYTF. Here the CDR3 DNA reads TGTGCCAGCAGCCAAGGGCCTGAGCGTGGCTACACCTTC.

This chain links TRBV5-6 with TRBJ2-7, with TRBD1 matching over 7 bases. Trimming removed 5 bases from V and 7 bases from J; junction bases left unmatched: 9. CDR3 size: 13 residues. From germline, CDR1 is SGHDT and CDR2 YYEEEE. CDR3 in DNA: TGTGCCAGCAGATTCGCCGACAGGGATGAGCAGTACTTC. Residues: CASRFADRDEQYF.

The chain recombines TRBV5-1 with TRBJ2-3; 12 nucleotides match TRBD2. Germline V gene data show CDR1 as SGHRS and CDR2 as YFSETQ. CDR3 length: 16 amino acids. The ends lost 5 bases at V and 2 bases at J; junction bases unmatched: 6. As DNA, the CDR3 is TGCGCCAGCAGTACTAGCGGGGGGTTCGCCACAGATACGCAGTATTTT. Translating gives CASSTSGGFATDTQYF.

The V and J genes are TRBV11-2 and TRBJ2-5; 12 bases are a match to TRBD2. Germline CDR1 reads SGHAT; CDR2 reads FQNNGV. The CDR3 runs to 18 residues. V lost 0 bases to trimming and J lost 6 bases; unmatched junction nucleotides: 11. As DNA, the CDR3 is TGTGCCAGCAGCTTAGAGGCTAGCGGGGGGGCAACTAGAAAGACCCAGTACTTC. Translated: CASSLEASGGATRKTQYF.

The V call is TRBV6-6, the J call TRBJ1-1; D remains ambiguous. V gave up 6 bases and J gave up 2 bases, with 13 bases separating them. This CDR3 is 14 amino acids long. Germline CDR1 is MNHNY and CDR2 is SVGAGI (reference sequence). The CDR3 spells CASRVGRDNTEAFF. The CDR3 DNA follows: TGTGCCAGCAGAGTTGGCAGAGACAACACTGAAGCTTTCTTT.

This clone has more than one count but fewer than ten. The V call is TRBV27, the J call TRBJ1-6; D uncertain. V was cut by 8 bases and J by 10 bases, with 12 bases left in between. CDR3 length: 12 amino acids. CDR1 is MNHEY and CDR2 is SMNVEV in the germline V gene (reference sequence). For the CDR3, the DNA is TGTGCCAGCGGAGATGCTCGCTCACCCCTCCACTTT. It translates to CASGDARSPLHF.

The V gene is TRBV5-1, the J gene TRBJ2-7; 12 bases fit TRBD2. There are 16 residues in the CDR3. Germline-derived CDR1 and CDR2 are SGHRS and YFSETQ. The ends lost 0 bases at V and 4 bases at J; junction bases unmatched: 5. CDR3: CASSLGLAGASYEQYF. The CDR3, as DNA: TGCGCCAGCAGCTTGGGACTAGCGGGGGCCTCTTACGAGCAGTACTTC.

The V call is TRBV2, the J call TRBJ1-2; D is perhaps TRBD1 (5 bases). The ends were cut back, 10 bases at V and 6 bases at J, with 18 bases in the middle. The CDR3 contains 13 residues. The germline V gene encodes CDR1 SNHLY and CDR2 FYNNEI. CDR3 DNA sequence: TGTGCCACCCAATCTGGAAGGGGTAATGGCTACACCTTC. Translating gives CATQSGRGNGYTF.

The rearrangement uses TRBV7-9 and TRBJ1-1; tentatively, D is TRBD1 (6 bases). CDR1 and CDR2 (germline): SEHNR, FQNEAQ (reference sequence). V was trimmed by 3 bases and J by 3 bases, leaving 8 bases between them. There are 13 residues in the CDR3. CDR3 DNA: TGTGCCAGCAGCTTTTCAGGGGACACTGAAGCTTTCTTT. Encoded protein: CASSFSGDTEAFF.

The V and J genes are TRBV6-1 and TRBJ1-2; D is perhaps TRBD1 (6 bases). The CDR3 totals 16 residues. Germline lookup yields CDR1 MNHNS and CDR2 SASEGT. Trimming stripped 3 bases from V and 7 bases from J, with 21 bases between. The CDR3 region has the DNA TGTGCCAGCAGTGACCCGGGACATCCTGGCGGGTCTGGCTACACCTTC. Translation: CASSDPGHPGGSGYTF.

A remark on this clone: At one of its ends the junction is not consistent with the germline gene, which may arise from a read error. The chain combines TRBV6-5 with TRBJ1-2; tentatively, D is TRBD1 (5 bases). This CDR3 has 13 amino acids. Germline V gene data show CDR1 as MNHEY and CDR2 as SVGAGI. The CDR3, as DNA: TGTGCCAGCCACACCGGGACGGGCTATCGCTACACCTTC. It codes for CASHTGTGYRYTF.

This chain connects TRBV9 to TRBJ2-3, with D tentatively TRBD2 (6 bases). Germline V lookup: CDR1 SGDLS, CDR2 YYNGEE. Trimming took off 3 bases at V and 4 bases at J, with 24 bases between the two ends. The CDR3 spans 18 residues. The CDR3 coding sequence is TGTGCCAGCAGCGACCACGTAAACAGGTTACGCGGGGCAGATACGCAGTATTTT. Encoded protein: CASSDHVNRLRGADTQYF. The full variable domain, rest sourced from reference TRBV9 and TRBJ2-3, is DSGVTQTPKHLITATGQRVTLRCSPRSGDLSVYWYQQSLDQGLQFLIQYYNGEERAKGNILERFSAQQFPDLHSELNLSSLELGDSALYFCASSDHVNRLRGADTQYFGPGTRLTVL.

V and J are TRBV15 and TRBJ1-1, with a weak D call TRBD1 (5 bases). The CDR3 extends over 14 amino acids. Germline assignment: CDR1 LNHNV and CDR2 YYDKDF (reference sequence). Trimming took off 3 bases at V and 4 bases at J, with 12 bases between the two ends. This CDR3 is CATSRWGRSTEAFF. The DNA of the CDR3 is TGTGCCACCAGCAGGTGGGGCAGGAGCACTGAAGCTTTCTTT.

This clone has just a few counts. The chain links TRBV10-3 to TRBJ2-3; TRBD2 matches 7 bases. The CDR3 spans 14 residues. V shed 8 bases and J 2 bases; nucleotides not matched to a gene: 7. Per germline, CDR1 ENHRY and CDR2 SYGVKD. The CDR3, as DNA: TGTGCCATCGCCCTAGCGGATACCACAGATACGCAGTATTTT. Amino acids: CAIALADTTDTQYF.

The chain couples TRBV27 to TRBJ1-3; maybe TRBD1 (5 bases). V lost 2 bases, J lost 0 bases, and 8 bases lay in between. The V gene's germline CDR1 is MNHEY and CDR2 SMNVEV (reference sequence). The CDR3 sequence is 15 residues long. The CDR3 here is CASSLARDSGNTIYF. The CDR3 coding sequence is TGTGCCAGCAGTTTAGCCAGGGACTCTGGAAACACCATATATTTT.